What follows describes a single TCR beta chain. Its antigen has not been determined. One base away there is no much larger clone; base qualities are not given. This entry is derived from a study of CD8+ T cells in alopecia areata (dated by TCRdb to between 2017 and 2018). Some background on the complete study: In both human patients and the C3H/HeJ mouse model, the study applied high-throughput TCRbeta sequencing to look at T cell clonal expansion in alopecia areata. Scalp clonality was compared among normal scalp (n=4), patchy alopecia areata scalp (n=8), and alopecia totalis/universalis scalp (n=8). RNA was extracted with the PAXgene miRNA kit for fixed scalp, the miRNeasy kit for PBMCs, and the RNeasy kit for mouse skin. In humans, TCRbeta sequencing was performed on scalp tissue and on sorted CD4+ and CD8+ peripheral blood T cells from healthy controls and from patients with patchy or totalis/universalis alopecia areata. Amplification of TCRbeta CDR3 regions was done by immunoSEQ multiplex PCR using 35 Vbeta forward primers and 13 Jbeta reverse primers.

Study-wide conclusions, independent of this receptor: Shared TCR sequences between patients were less evident than in mice, which may be partly attributable to HLA diversity in the patient population. Unlike mouse skin, where gammadelta T cells dominate, normal human skin contains resident alphabeta T cells that get sequenced too, which complicates analysis of the scalp TCR repertoire. Compared with normal scalp, lesional scalp had higher clonality and more expanded CD8+ clones, particularly in alopecia totalis/universalis, a pattern that suggests antigenic drive.

Library generation was performed with the immunoSEQ multiplex PCR assay. To provide template for TCR sequencing, every sample had RNA extracted and reverse transcribed into cDNA. SuperScript III was used for first-strand cDNA synthesis, primed with a 2:1 mix of oligo-dT and random hexamers. A synthetic immune receptor repertoire was used to assess amplification bias, and residual bias was removed computationally. The paper's data handling went like this. After raw reads were preprocessed to remove errors, the CDR3 was defined following IMGT conventions as running from the conserved cysteine to phenylalanine. Clonality was computed as 1 minus the Shannon entropy, with the entropy normalized by log2 of the number of productive unique TCRs. Whether scalp clones were CD4 or CD8 was inferred by matching scalp TCRbeta sequences against CD4 and CD8 repertoires sorted from blood. TCRdb provides this immuneACCESS table in a form limited to in-frame rearrangements. Some clones are lacking; in checked studies, under half of them reflect an unresolved V gene, and why the rest are absent is not known. D and trimming come from the DNA, and the V and J calls and clone size come from that table. The sample records around 190,000 clones, approximately 53% of which are singletons. The leading ten clones occupy around 5.1% of the sample.

The CDR3 runs 15 amino acids, cysteine and phenylalanine included. The entry retains the CDR3 DNA only, 45 bases that are in frame from base 1. The V end gives up 4 bases and the J end 1 base, leaving 7 bases in the junction not matched to a gene. CDR1 and CDR2 were assigned from the germline V gene as SGHRS and YFSETQ. PBMCs were separated by density centrifugation and stained for CD3, CD4 and CD8, after which CD4+ and CD8+ T cells were sorted on a FACSAria. Unaffected controls provided scalp biopsies and blood samples. In this chain, TRBV5-1 is recombined with TRBJ1-1; TRBD1 lines up with 7 middle nucleotides. Material for sequencing was CD8+ T cells sorted from blood. The clonotype comes from a human donor in good health. The nucleotide sequence is TGCGCCAGCAGCGGCAGGACAGGAGAGAACACTGAAGCTTTCTTT. The translation is CASSGRTGENTEAFF.